This T cell receptor (beta chain) was obtained from a study of Ad26.COV2.S vaccination and SARS-CoV-2 variants. Study-wide context: Once, or twice with 56 days between doses, Ad26.COV2.S was given intramuscularly.

Germline CDR1 is LGHNA and CDR2 is YSLEER. This CDR3 contains 15 residues. V was cut by 0 bases and J by 6 bases, with 12 bases left in between. Study results and limitations: Recipients of either vaccine or placebo displayed similar breadth of non-spike TCRs.

Treatment reported: around 19 received Ad26.COV2.S at low or high dose, single or two shots; roughly 5 received placebo; per-sample allocation not given. At day 63 after the first vaccine or placebo injection, samples were drawn. The donor was a Boston adult aged 18-55 years. To note about this clone: The antigen is unknown.

The repertoire was sequenced with immunoSEQ multiplex PCR; TCRdb's copy has only in-frame clones and lacks some. The table has about 400,000 clones, 80% to 95% seen once. The material sequenced was peripheral blood, taken in a trial of Ad26.COV2.S vaccine versus placebo. The clonotype comes from a person between 18 and 65 years old who received the Ad26.COV2.S COVID-19 vaccine or a placebo. This sequence joins TRBV4-3 and TRBJ1-5; D gene unclear. CDR3 amino acids: CASSQDIGVRQPQHF. As DNA, the CDR3 is TGCGCCAGCAGCCAAGACATCGGAGTACGTCAGCCCCAGCATTTT.